Each of the 3 T cell receptor beta chains below was sequenced from the same sample in a study of T cell responses to AZD1222 COVID-19 vaccine. TCRdb's copy holds only in-frame clones and misses some; the assay was immunoSEQ multiplex PCR. This table has 75,000 to 80,000 clones, about 80% appearing once. The sample here was peripheral blood, taken 28 days after the second dose of the MenACWY control vaccine. The receptors here all came from an adult who received the MenACWY meningococcal vaccine as a control.

The chain carries TRBV6-5 and TRBJ1-6; 10 bases match TRBD1. CDR1 and CDR2 (germline): MNHEY, SVGAGI. After removal of 6 bases from V and 9 bases from J, the junction contained 5 bases not matched to a gene. The CDR3 is 14 amino acids. The CDR3 coding sequence is TGTGCCAGCAGACAGGACAGGGGGGGTTCACCCCTCCACTTT. Translating it yields CASRQDRGGSPLHF.

This chain joins TRBV6-5 and TRBJ2-5; 7 nucleotides match TRBD2. The CDR3 extends over 13 amino acids. V was pared by 2 bases and J by 5 bases, with 2 bases of the junction left unmatched. The germline V gene has CDR1 MNHEY and CDR2 SVGAGI. The CDR3 region has the DNA TGTGCCAGCAGTTACGGAGCGGGGGAGACCCAGTACTTC. It codes for CASSYGAGETQYF.

Details on this clone: At one boundary the junction diverges from the germline segment, which might be a read error. This chain joins TRBV24-1 and TRBJ2-7; 13 nucleotides line up with TRBD2. The CDR3 is made up of 19 amino acids. Germline V lookup: CDR1 KGHDR, CDR2 SFDVKD. As DNA, the CDR3 is TGTGCCACCAGTGTTTTACTAGCGGGAGGGCCGTGGGTCTCCCACGAGCAGTACTTC. Amino acids: CATSVLLAGGPWVSHEQYF.